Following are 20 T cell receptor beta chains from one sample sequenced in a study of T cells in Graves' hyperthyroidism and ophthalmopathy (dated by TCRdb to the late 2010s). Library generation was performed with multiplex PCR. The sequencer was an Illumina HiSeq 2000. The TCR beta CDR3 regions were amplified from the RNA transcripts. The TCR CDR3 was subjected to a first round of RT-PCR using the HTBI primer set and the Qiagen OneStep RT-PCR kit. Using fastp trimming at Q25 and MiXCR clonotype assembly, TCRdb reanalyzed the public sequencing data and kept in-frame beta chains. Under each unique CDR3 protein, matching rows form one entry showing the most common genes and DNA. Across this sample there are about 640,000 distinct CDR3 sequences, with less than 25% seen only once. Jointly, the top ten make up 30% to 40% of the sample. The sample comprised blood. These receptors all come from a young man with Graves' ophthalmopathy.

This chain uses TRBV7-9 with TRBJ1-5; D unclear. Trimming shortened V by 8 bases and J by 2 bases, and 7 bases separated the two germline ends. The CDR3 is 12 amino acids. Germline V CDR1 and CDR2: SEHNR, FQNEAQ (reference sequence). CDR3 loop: CASCSGNQPQHF. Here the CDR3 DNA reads TGTGCCAGCTGCTCAGGCAATCAGCCCCAGCATTTT.

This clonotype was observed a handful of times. CDR3 bases: TGCAGCGTTGATGGTGGAAACAATGAGCAGTTCTTC. This translates into CSVDGGNNEQFF. The chain has TRBV29-1 and TRBJ2-1; D gene unclear. Germline CDR1 SQVTM, CDR2 ANQGSEA. Trimming pared 3 bases from V and 5 bases from J, leaving 8 bases between. The CDR3 has 12 residues.

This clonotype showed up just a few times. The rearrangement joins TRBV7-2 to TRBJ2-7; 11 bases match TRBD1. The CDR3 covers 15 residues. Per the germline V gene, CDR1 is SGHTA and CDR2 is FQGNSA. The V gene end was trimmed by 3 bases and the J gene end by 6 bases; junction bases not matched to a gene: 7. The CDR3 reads CASSFTGTGGGEQYF. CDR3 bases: TGTGCCAGCAGCTTCACCGGGACAGGGGGGGGCGAGCAGTACTTC. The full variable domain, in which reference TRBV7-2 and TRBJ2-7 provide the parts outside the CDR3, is GAGVSQSPSNKVTEKGKDVELRCDPISGHTALYWYRQSLGQGLEFLIYFQGNSAPDKSGLPSDRFSAERTGGSVSTLTIQRTQQEDSAVYLCASSFTGTGGGEQYFGPGTRLTVT.

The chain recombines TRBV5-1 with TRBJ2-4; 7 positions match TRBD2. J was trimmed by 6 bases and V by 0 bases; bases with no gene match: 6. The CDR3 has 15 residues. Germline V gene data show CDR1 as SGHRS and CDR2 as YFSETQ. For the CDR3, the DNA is TGCGCCAGCAGCTTGGGAGGCGGGAGCCCAAACATTCAGTACTTC. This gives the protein CASSLGGGSPNIQYF.

CDR3 protein: CASSFRGVGQPQHF. In nucleotides, the CDR3 is TGTGCCAGCAGCTTTAGGGGGGTCGGTCAGCCCCAGCATTTT. The V gene is TRBV7-3, the J gene TRBJ1-5; possibly TRBD1 for D (6 bases). This CDR3 is 14 amino acids long. CDR1 and CDR2 (germline): SGHTA, FQGTGA. V was shortened by 3 bases and J by 6 bases, with 12 bases between the two germline ends.

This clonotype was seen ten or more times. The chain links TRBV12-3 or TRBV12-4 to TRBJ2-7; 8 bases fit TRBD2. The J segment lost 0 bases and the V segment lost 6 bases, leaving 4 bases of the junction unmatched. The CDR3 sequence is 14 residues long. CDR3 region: CASRRGTSSYEQYF. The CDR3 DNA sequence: TGTGCCAGCAGGAGGGGGACTAGCTCCTACGAGCAGTACTTC.

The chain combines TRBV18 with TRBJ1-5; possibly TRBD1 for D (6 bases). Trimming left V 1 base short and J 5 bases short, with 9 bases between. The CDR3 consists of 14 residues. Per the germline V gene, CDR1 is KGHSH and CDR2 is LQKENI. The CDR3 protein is CASSPRGGYQPQHF. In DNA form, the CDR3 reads TGTGCCAGCTCACCACGGGGGGGCTATCAGCCCCAGCATTTT.

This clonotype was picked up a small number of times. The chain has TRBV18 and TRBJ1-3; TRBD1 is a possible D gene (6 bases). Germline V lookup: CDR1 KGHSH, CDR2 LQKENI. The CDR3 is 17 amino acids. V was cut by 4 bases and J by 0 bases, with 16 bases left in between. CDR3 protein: CASSRNAGALSGNTIYF. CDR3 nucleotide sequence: TGTGCCAGCTCACGAAACGCAGGGGCCCTCTCTGGAAACACCATATATTTT.

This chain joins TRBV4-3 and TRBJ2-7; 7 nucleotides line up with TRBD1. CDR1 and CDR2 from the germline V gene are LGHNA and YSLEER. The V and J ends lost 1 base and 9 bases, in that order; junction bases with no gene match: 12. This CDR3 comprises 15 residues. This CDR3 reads CASSQVVLQGLGQYF. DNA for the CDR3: TGCGCCAGCAGCCAAGTAGTCTTACAGGGGCTAGGGCAGTACTTC.

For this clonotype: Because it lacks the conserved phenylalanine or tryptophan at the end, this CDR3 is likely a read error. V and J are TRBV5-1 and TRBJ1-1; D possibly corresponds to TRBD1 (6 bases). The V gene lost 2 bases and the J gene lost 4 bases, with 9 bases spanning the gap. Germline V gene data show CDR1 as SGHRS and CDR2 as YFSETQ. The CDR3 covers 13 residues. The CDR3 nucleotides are TGCGCCAGCAGCTTACAGGGTGGCACTGAAGCTTTCCTT. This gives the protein CASSLQGGTEAFL.

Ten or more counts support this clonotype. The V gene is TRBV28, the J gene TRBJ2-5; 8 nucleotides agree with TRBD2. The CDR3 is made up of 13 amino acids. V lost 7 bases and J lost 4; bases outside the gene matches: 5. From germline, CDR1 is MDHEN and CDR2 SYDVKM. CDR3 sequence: CASTPGGVETQYF. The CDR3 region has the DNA TGTGCCAGCACCCCCGGGGGGGTAGAGACCCAGTACTTC.

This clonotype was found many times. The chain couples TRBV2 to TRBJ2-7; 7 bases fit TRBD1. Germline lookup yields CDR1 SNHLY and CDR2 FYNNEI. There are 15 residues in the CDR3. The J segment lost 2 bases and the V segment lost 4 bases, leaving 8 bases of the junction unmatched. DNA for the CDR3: TGTGCCAGCAGTGCCAGACAGGGATGGGCCTACGAGCAGTACTTC. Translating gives CASSARQGWAYEQYF.

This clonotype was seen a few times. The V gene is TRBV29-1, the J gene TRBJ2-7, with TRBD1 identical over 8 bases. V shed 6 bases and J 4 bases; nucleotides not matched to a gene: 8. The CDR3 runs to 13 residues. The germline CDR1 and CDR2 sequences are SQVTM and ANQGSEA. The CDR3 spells CSVGDRSPYEQYF. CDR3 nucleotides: TGCAGCGTCGGGGACAGGAGCCCGTACGAGCAGTACTTC.

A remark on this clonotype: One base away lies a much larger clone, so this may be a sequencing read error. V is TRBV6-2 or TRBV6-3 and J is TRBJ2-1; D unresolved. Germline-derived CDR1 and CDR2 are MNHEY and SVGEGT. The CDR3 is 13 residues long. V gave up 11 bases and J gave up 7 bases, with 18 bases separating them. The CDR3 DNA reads TGTGCCGGCAAAGAGCCCTGGTGGAATGAGCAGTTCTTC. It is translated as CAGKEPWWNEQFF.

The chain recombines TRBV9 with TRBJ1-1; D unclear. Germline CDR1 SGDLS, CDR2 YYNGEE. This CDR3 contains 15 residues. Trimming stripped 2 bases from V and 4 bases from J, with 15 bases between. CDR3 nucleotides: TGTGCCAGCAGCGTCGGTGTAACCTACCCCACTGAAGCTTTCTTT. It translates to CASSVGVTYPTEAFF.

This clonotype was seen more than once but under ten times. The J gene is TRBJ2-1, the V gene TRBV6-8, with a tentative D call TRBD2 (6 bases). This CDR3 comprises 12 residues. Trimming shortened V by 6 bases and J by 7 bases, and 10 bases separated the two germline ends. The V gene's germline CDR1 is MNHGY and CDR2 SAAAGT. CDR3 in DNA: TGTGCCAGCAGAGTAGCGGATAATGAGCAGTTCTTC. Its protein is CASRVADNEQFF.

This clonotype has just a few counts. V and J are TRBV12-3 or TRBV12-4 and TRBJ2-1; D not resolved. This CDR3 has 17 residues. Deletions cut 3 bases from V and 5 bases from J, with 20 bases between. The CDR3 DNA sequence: TGTGCCAGCAGTTTTTCGTTTCCTACCACTACGAACAATGAGCAGTTCTTC. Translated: CASSFSFPTTTNNEQFF.

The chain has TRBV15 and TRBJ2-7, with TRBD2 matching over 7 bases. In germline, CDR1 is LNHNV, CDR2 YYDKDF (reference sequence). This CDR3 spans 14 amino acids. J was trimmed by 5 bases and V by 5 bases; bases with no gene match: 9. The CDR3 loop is CATSGRTRFHEQYF. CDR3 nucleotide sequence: TGTGCCACCAGCGGAAGGACTAGGTTCCACGAGCAGTACTTC.

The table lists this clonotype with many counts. CDR3 loop: CASSFESPAGGPHNEQFF. As DNA, the CDR3 is TGTGCCAGCAGTTTCGAGTCTCCAGCGGGAGGGCCCCACAATGAGCAGTTCTTC. The genes are TRBV28 and TRBJ2-1; 10 positions match TRBD2. Germline CDR1 and CDR2: MDHEN and SYDVKM. With 3 bases clipped from V and 5 bases from J, the junction kept 13 bases outside the gene matches. This CDR3 region has 18 residues.

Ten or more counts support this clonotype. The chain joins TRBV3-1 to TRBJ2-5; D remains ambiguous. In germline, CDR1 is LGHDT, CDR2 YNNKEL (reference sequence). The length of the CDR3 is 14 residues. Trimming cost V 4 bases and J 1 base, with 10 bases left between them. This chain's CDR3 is CASSPTRSQETQYF. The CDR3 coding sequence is TGTGCCAGCAGCCCAACACGGAGCCAAGAGACCCAGTACTTC.